The 13 T cell receptor beta chains below all came from one sample that was sequenced in a study of regulatory T cells in long-lasting Graves disease. Construction of the TCR beta libraries employed iRepertoire HTBI primers in conjunction with Arm-PCR of CDR3 regions. TCRdb re-analysed the multiplex PCR reads in MiXCR, keeping a single row per CDR3 protein. The sample holds 350,000 to 450,000 distinct CDR3 sequences; 23% are singletons and the top ten take about 27%. The time point is: persistent/refractory GD, antithyroid drugs over 5 years with positive TRAb. Construction of the TCR library relied on RNA isolated from PBMCs. Sequencing used peripheral blood mononuclear cells (PBMCs), obtained when the disease was refractory, from a patient treated with antithyroid drugs. The receptors derive from a woman between 35 and 50 years old with Graves disease.

In its sample, this clonotype was seen a few times. The genes are TRBV2 and TRBJ2-1; D is ambiguous. This CDR3 has 14 residues. Germline V CDR1 and CDR2: SNHLY, FYNNEI. V lost 3 bases and J 9 bases, leaving 15 bases between the germline ends. CDR3: CASSDRLPVGEQFF. Here the CDR3 DNA reads TGTGCCAGCAGTGACCGGCTACCTGTCGGTGAGCAGTTCTTC.

J is TRBJ1-3 and V is TRBV7-9; D perhaps matches TRBD1 (6 bases). There are 14 residues in the CDR3. CDR1 is SEHNR and CDR2 is FQNEAQ in the germline V gene (reference sequence). The V gene lost 3 bases and the J gene lost 4 bases, with 10 bases spanning the gap. The CDR3 loop is CASSFNRAGNTIYF. The CDR3 bases are TGTGCCAGCAGCTTCAACAGGGCAGGAAACACCATATATTTT.

With regard to this clonotype: Since a much larger clone is just one base distant, this may be a read error. This rearrangement joins TRBV28 to TRBJ1-1; 9 nucleotides agree with TRBD1. Germline assignment: CDR1 MDHEN and CDR2 SYDVKM. This CDR3 is built from 14 residues. CDR3: CVSSFGWDRAEAFF. DNA for the CDR3: TGTGTCAGCAGCTTTGGTTGGGACAGGGCTGAAGCTTTCTTT.

This clonotype came up a few times. The chain employs TRBV4-1 and TRBJ1-2; the D gene is possibly TRBD1 (6 bases). The CDR3 contains 15 residues. Trimming removed 5 bases at V and 2 bases at J, with 15 bases between. Germline CDR1 and CDR2: MGHRA and YSYEKL. This CDR3 reads CASSFGDTLNYGYTF. CDR3 DNA: TGCGCCAGCAGCTTCGGGGACACCTTAAACTATGGCTACACCTTC.

Many counts were recorded for this clonotype. The chain joins TRBV7-2 to TRBJ2-7; 14 nucleotides line up with TRBD2. Germline lookup yields CDR1 SGHTA and CDR2 FQGNSA. The V segment lost 5 bases and the J segment 7 bases; nucleotides outside the gene matches: 7. CDR3 length: 15 amino acids. The CDR3 here is CASSPGTSGSGEQYF. The CDR3 nucleotides are TGTGCCAGCAGCCCCGGGACTAGCGGGAGTGGGGAGCAGTACTTC.

This chain uses TRBV20-1 with TRBJ1-4; D is possibly TRBD1 (6 bases). CDR3 length equals 13 residues. Germline V CDR1 and CDR2: DFQATT, SNEGSKA (reference sequence). V lost 3 bases, J lost 7 bases, and 12 bases lay in between. The CDR3 DNA reads as TGCAGTGCTAGTAACCAGGGGAGTGAAAAACTGTTTTTT. It translates to CSASNQGSEKLFF.

V usage is TRBV10-3 and J usage is TRBJ2-1; the match to TRBD2 covers 7 bases. The CDR3 sequence is 14 residues long. Looked up from germline, CDR1 is ENHRY and CDR2 is SYGVKD. V was clipped by 9 bases and J by 7 bases; unmatched bases: 12. The CDR3 loop is CAIAGAGEGNEQFF. In DNA, the CDR3 is TGTGCCATTGCTGGGGCGGGAGAGGGGAATGAGCAGTTCTTC.

This clonotype has just a few counts. The chain couples TRBV13 to TRBJ2-7; a weak D match, TRBD2 (5 bases). This CDR3 has 15 residues. Germline V gene sequence: CDR1 PRHDT, CDR2 FYEKMQ (reference sequence). Trimming pared 4 bases from V and 2 bases from J, leaving 15 bases between. CDR3 residues: CASSSGVERTYEQYF. CDR3 sequence (DNA): TGTGCCAGCAGCTCTGGGGTGGAGCGGACCTACGAGCAGTACTTC.

The sample holds many counts of this clonotype. The V call is TRBV2, the J call TRBJ2-5, with D perhaps TRBD2 (5 bases). Germline values: CDR1 SNHLY, CDR2 FYNNEI. V lost 6 bases to trimming and J lost 4 bases, with 12 bases between them. The CDR3 extends over 13 amino acids. CDR3 nucleotides: TGTGCCAGCAGCGGGGAGTTACTAGAGACCCAGTACTTC. As protein: CASSGELLETQYF.

This clonotype has only a few counts. The V and J genes are TRBV19 and TRBJ1-5, with 8 bases matching TRBD1. The CDR3 consists of 17 residues. In germline, CDR1 is LNHDA, CDR2 SQIVND (reference sequence). The trim removed 4 bases at V and 11 bases at J, leaving 19 bases unmatched. CDR3 amino acids: CASSTTGQADLRGAQHF. CDR3 sequence (DNA): TGTGCCAGTAGTACTACGGGACAGGCGGATCTCCGTGGGGCCCAGCATTTT.

This clonotype was seen many times. The V and J genes are TRBV28 and TRBJ1-1; D is unclear. Germline CDR1 is MDHEN and CDR2 is SYDVKM. CDR3 length: 14 residues. Trimming removed 4 bases from V and 6 bases from J, with 15 bases in between. CDR3: CASSSGWVLAEAFF. The CDR3 coding sequence is TGTGCCAGCAGTTCGGGATGGGTCCTGGCTGAAGCTTTCTTT.

This clonotype was seen repeatedly, ten times or more. This chain uses TRBV13 with TRBJ2-4; the D gene is possibly TRBD1 (6 bases). The V and J ends lost 6 bases and 5 bases respectively, with 14 bases between them. The CDR3 is made up of 14 amino acids. From germline, CDR1 is PRHDT and CDR2 FYEKMQ (reference sequence). The CDR3 bases are TGTGCCAGCAGTTTCCGCTGGACAGAAAACATTCAGTACTTC. It encodes CASSFRWTENIQYF. The variable domain in full, completed from reference TRBV13 and TRBJ2-4, reads AAGVIQSPRHLIKEKRETATLKCYPIPRHDTVYWYQQGPGQDPQFLISFYEKMQSDKGSIPDRFSAQQFSDYHSELNMSSLELGDSALYFCASSFRWTENIQYFGAGTRLSVL.

This clonotype was detected ten times or more. The CDR3 here is CASSVGRMNTEAFF. CDR3 in DNA: TGTGCCAGCAGCGTAGGGCGCATGAACACTGAAGCTTTCTTT. This chain joins TRBV11-2 and TRBJ1-1; D gene uncertain. CDR1 SGHAT and CDR2 FQNNGV come from the germline V gene. The CDR3 extends over 14 amino acids. Trimming cost V 5 bases and J 0 bases, with 10 bases left between them.